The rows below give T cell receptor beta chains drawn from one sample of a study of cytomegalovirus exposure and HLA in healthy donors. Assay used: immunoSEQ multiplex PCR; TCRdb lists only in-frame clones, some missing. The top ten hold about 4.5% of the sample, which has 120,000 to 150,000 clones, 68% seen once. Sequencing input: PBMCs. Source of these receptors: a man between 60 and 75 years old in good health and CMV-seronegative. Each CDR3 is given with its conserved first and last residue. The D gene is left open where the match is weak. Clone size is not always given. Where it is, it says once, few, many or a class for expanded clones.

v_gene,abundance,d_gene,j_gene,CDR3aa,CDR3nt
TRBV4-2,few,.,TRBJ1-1,CASSQDGQDTEAFF,TGTGCCAGCAGCCAAGATGGGCAGGACACTGAAGCTTTCTTT
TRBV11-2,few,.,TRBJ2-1,CASSLAGGGEQFF,TGTGCCAGCAGCTTAGCGGGAGGGGGCGAGCAGTTCTTC
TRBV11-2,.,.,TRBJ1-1,CASSLVRDEAFF,TGTGCCAGCAGCTTAGTTCGGGATGAAGCTTTCTTT
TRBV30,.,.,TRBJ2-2,CAWSVSGIPGELFF,TGTGCCTGGAGTGTATCGGGGATACCCGGGGAGCTGTTTTTT
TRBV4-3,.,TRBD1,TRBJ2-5,CASSLQPGGAYQETQYF,TGCGCCAGCAGCCTGCAACCAGGGGGCGCGTACCAAGAGACCCAGTACTTC
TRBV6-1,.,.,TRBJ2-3,CACGDTQYF,TGTGCCTGCGGCGATACGCAGTATTTT
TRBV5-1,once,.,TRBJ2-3,CASRRGDTDTQYF,TGCGCCAGCAGGCGAGGAGACACAGATACGCAGTATTTT
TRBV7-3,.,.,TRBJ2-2,CASSLNRGTGELFF,TGTGCCAGCAGCTTAAATAGGGGAACCGGGGAGCTGTTTTTT
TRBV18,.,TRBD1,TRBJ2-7,CASSHDRVYYEQYF,TGTGCCAGCTCACACGACAGGGTCTACTACGAGCAGTACTTC
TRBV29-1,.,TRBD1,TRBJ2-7,CSVVGGQGIYEQYF,TGCAGCGTTGTGGGGGGACAGGGGATATACGAGCAGTACTTC
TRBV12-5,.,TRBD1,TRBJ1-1,CASGPGQGNTEAFF,TGTGCTAGTGGTCCGGGACAGGGGAACACTGAAGCTTTCTTT
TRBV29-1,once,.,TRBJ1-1,CSVGGHGDATTEAFF,TGCAGCGTTGGGGGACACGGCGATGCCACCACTGAAGCTTTCTTT
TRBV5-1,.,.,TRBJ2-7,CASSLVYESREQYF,TGCGCCAGCAGCTTGGTTTACGAGAGCCGCGAGCAGTACTTC
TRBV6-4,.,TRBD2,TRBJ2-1,CASSVSGGPVYEQFF,TGTGCCAGCAGTGTATCGGGAGGGCCGGTCTATGAGCAGTTCTTC
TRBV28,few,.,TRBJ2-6,CASSSGGADGANVLTF,TGTGCCAGCAGCTCCGGAGGGGCGGATGGGGCCAACGTCCTGACTTTC
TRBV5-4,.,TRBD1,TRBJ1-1,CASSLGQGTPFF,TGTGCCAGCAGCCTGGGACAGGGTACACCTTTCTTT
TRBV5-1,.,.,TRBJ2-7,CASSNRESYEQYF,TGCGCCAGCAGCAATCGGGAATCCTACGAGCAGTACTTC
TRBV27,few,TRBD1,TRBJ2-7,CASSWDRLTYEQYF,TGTGCCAGCAGTTGGGACAGACTAACCTACGAGCAGTACTTC
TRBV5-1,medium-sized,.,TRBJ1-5,CASSFEGDQPQHF,TGCGCCAGCAGCTTTGAGGGGGATCAGCCCCAGCATTTT
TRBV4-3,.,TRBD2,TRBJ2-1,CASSQGTSGRGKFF,TGCGCCAGCAGCCAAGGGACTAGCGGGAGGGGCAAGTTCTTC
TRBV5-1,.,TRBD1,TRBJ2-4,CASSRTGGQNIQYF,TGCGCCAGCAGCAGGACAGGGGGCCAAAACATTCAGTACTTC
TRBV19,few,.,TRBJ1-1,CASSIGAGMNTEAFF,TGTGCCAGTAGTATAGGGGCAGGTATGAACACTGAAGCTTTCTTT
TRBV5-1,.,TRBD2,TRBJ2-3,CASSRVGLADSTDTQYF,TGCGCCAGCAGCCGGGTGGGACTAGCAGATAGCACAGATACGCAGTATTTT
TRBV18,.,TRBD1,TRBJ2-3,CASSPDRGTDTQYF,TGTGCCAGCTCACCGGACAGGGGCACAGATACGCAGTATTTT
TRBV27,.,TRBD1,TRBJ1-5,CASSAGGATSPQHF,TGTGCCAGCAGTGCAGGGGGCGCGACTTCTCCCCAGCATTTT
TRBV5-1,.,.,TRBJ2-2,CASSLSSGTGELFF,TGCGCCAGCAGCTTGAGTTCGGGCACCGGGGAGCTGTTTTTT
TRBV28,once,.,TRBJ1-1,CASSQRELEAFF,TGTGCCAGCAGTCAACGAGAATTGGAAGCTTTCTTT
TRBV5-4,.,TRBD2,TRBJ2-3,CASSSGTSGRTDTQYF,TGTGCCAGCAGCTCCGGGACTAGCGGGAGAACTGATACGCAGTATTTT
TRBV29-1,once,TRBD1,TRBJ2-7,CSADATGQGGMQYF,TGCAGCGCCGACGCCACGGGACAGGGAGGAATGCAGTACTTC
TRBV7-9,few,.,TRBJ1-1,CASSLVTEGTEAFF,TGTGCCAGCAGCTTAGTGACTGAGGGCACTGAAGCTTTCTTT
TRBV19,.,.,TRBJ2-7,CASSPKDRGTSYEQYF,TGTGCCAGTAGTCCAAAGGACAGAGGGACCTCCTACGAGCAGTACTTC